The rows below give T cell receptor beta chains drawn from one sample of a study of breast tumors, draining lymph nodes, adjacent tissues. Using its own MiXCR run on the multiplex PCR reads, TCRdb lists one record per CDR3 protein. Of more than 20,000 distinct CDR3 sequences listed, more than 50% are singletons. The sequencing sample was made of breast tumor tissue. These receptor sequences come from a female donor with breast cancer. Some clones in this sample may be carry-over from other donors' samples. The CDR3 runs from the conserved cysteine through the conserved F or W. A D gene is named only where the DNA matches it firmly. Size values are once, few and many counts, or a class for expanded clones, and some rows have none.

CDR3 length,J gene,clone size,D gene,V gene,CDR3 protein,CDR3 DNA
13,TRBJ2-3,medium-sized,NA,TRBV29-1,CSAILAGADTQYF,TGCAGCGCCATACTAGCTGGGGCAGATACGCAGTATTTT
10,TRBJ1-2,NA,NA,TRBV6-1,CASRSGGYTF,TGTGCCAGCAGGTCAGGGGGCTACACCTTC
13,TRBJ2-2,NA,NA,TRBV7-7,CASSLGVNGELFF,TGTGCTAGCAGCTTAGGGGTTAACGGGGAGCTGTTTTTT
13,TRBJ2-3,once,NA,TRBV20-1,CSARTPSTDTQYF,TGCAGTGCTAGGACGCCGAGCACAGATACGCAGTATTTT
18,TRBJ2-7,NA,TRBD2,TRBV20-1,CSARVPRTSGSPNYEQYF,TGCAGTGCTAGAGTCCCCAGGACTAGCGGGAGCCCCAACTACGAGCAGTACTTC
14,TRBJ2-3,many,NA,TRBV24-1,CATSDRLAGDTQYF,TGTGCCACCAGCGATCGGTTGGCGGGAGATACGCAGTATTTT
17,TRBJ2-3,many,TRBD2,TRBV2,CASSETRLAGGTDTQYF,TGTGCCAGCAGTGAAACCCGACTAGCGGGGGGCACAGATACGCAGTATTTT
12,TRBJ2-2,NA,NA,TRBV5-8,CASSQRSGELFF,TGTGCCAGCAGCCAGAGAAGCGGGGAGCTGTTTTTT
15,TRBJ1-6,NA,NA,TRBV5-1,CASTVGHGGNSPLHF,TGCGCCAGCACCGTGGGACACGGGGGAAATTCACCCCTCCACTTT
15,TRBJ2-1,many,TRBD2,TRBV18,CASSPPSGSIYEQFF,TGTGCCAGCTCACCACCTAGCGGGAGTATCTATGAGCAGTTCTTC
16,TRBJ2-7,once,TRBD2,TRBV7-8,CASSSRLAGGSYEQYF,TGTGCCAGCAGCTCAAGACTAGCGGGGGGCTCCTACGAGCAGTACTTC
16,TRBJ1-2,NA,NA,TRBV2,CASSERGGTITSGYTF,TGTGCCAGCAGTGAAAGGGGCGGGACAATTACTTCCGGCTACACCTTC
13,TRBJ2-2,NA,NA,TRBV2,CAGSSKNTGELFF,TGTGCCGGCAGTTCCAAGAACACCGGGGAGCTGTTTTTT
14,TRBJ1-5,NA,NA,TRBV19,CASSIGISNQPQHF,TGTGCCAGTAGTATCGGCATTAGCAATCAGCCCCAGCATTTT
15,TRBJ1-6,medium-sized,NA,TRBV9,CASSISTDYNSPLHF,TGTGCCAGCAGCATTTCGACAGATTATAATTCACCCCTCCACTTT
12,TRBJ2-1,NA,NA,TRBV20-1,CSAGAGYNEQFF,TGCAGTGCTGGTGCTGGCTACAATGAGCAGTTCTTC
17,TRBJ1-1,many,TRBD1,TRBV7-9,CASSLRGGDSLNTEAFF,TGTGCCAGCAGCTTGAGGGGGGGGGACAGCCTGAACACTGAAGCTTTCTTT
15,TRBJ1-2,NA,NA,TRBV2,CASSAREGEIYGYTF,TGTGCCAGCAGTGCCAGGGAGGGGGAGATCTATGGCTACACCTTC
17,TRBJ2-1,NA,NA,TRBV4-2,CASSQGTERSSYNEQFF,TGTGCCAGCAGCCAAGGCACGGAAAGGAGCTCCTACAATGAGCAGTTCTTC
11,TRBJ2-3,once,NA,TRBV2,CASSEIDTQYF,TGTGCCAGCAGTGAGATAGATACGCAGTATTTT
15,TRBJ2-3,NA,NA,TRBV7-8,CASSFAGAPTDTQYF,TGTGCCAGCAGCTTCGCGGGGGCCCCCACAGATACGCAGTATTTT
13,TRBJ1-5,NA,NA,TRBV7-2,CASSREGNQPQHF,TGTGCCAGCAGCCGAGAAGGGAATCAGCCCCAGCATTTT
10,TRBJ2-5,many,NA,TRBV3-1,CASSQETQYF,TGTGCCAGCAGCCAAGAGACCCAGTACTTC
17,TRBJ2-1,NA,NA,TRBV7-9,CASSSNSLGPHYNEQFF,TGTGCCAGCAGCTCCAATTCACTGGGGCCTCACTACAATGAGCAGTTCTTC
15,TRBJ2-5,NA,TRBD2,TRBV7-3,CASSYLAGGRETQYF,TGTGCCAGCAGCTATTTAGCGGGAGGCCGGGAGACCCAGTACTTC
14,TRBJ2-1,NA,TRBD2,TRBV20-1,CSAPTSGFYNEQFF,TGCAGTGCCCCCACTAGCGGGTTCTACAATGAGCAGTTCTTC
12,TRBJ1-5,few,NA,TRBV12-3/TRBV12-4,CASSLGGQPQHF,TGTGCCAGCAGTTTGGGCGGTCAGCCCCAGCATTTT
15,TRBJ2-7,NA,NA,TRBV7-2,CASSLSGTVSYEQYF,TGTGCCAGCAGCTTAAGTGGGACGGTATCCTACGAGCAGTACTTC
13,TRBJ1-3,medium-sized,TRBD1,TRBV20-1,CSATTGIGNTIYF,TGCAGTGCAACGACAGGGATAGGAAACACCATATATTTT
15,TRBJ1-4,NA,TRBD1,TRBV5-1,CASSPGTGGNEKLFF,TGTGCCAGCAGCCCGGGGACAGGGGGCAATGAAAAACTGTTTTTT
12,TRBJ2-1,few,TRBD2,TRBV20-1,CAGLAGGDEQFF,TGCGCCGGACTAGCGGGGGGGGATGAGCAGTTCTTC
15,TRBJ2-5,NA,NA,TRBV7-7,CASSLRGATSETQYF,TGTGCTAGCAGCTTAAGGGGGGCTACGTCGGAGACCCAGTACTTC